Listed below are T cell receptor beta chains from one sample, sequenced in a study of shared clonotypes between healthy human individuals. The table came from immunoSEQ multiplex PCR; TCRdb's copy has only in-frame clones and leaves some out. The sample contains about 590,000 clones, 95% of which appear only once. Sequenced material: naive CD8+ T cells sorted from blood. Receptors originate from a woman aged 30 to 39 in good health. Both conserved end residues are part of each CDR3. The order of the fields is clone size, V gene, J gene, D gene, CDR3 protein, CDR3 DNA. D genes are given only for firm matches. Some rows have no size entry. The others give once, few or many, or a class for an expanded clone.

clone_size: -
v_call: TRBV4-1
j_call: TRBJ2-7
d_call: -
cdr3_aa: CASSQAGYPAYEQYF
cdr3_nt: TGCGCCAGCAGCCAAGCGGGCTACCCAGCCTACGAGCAGTACTTC

clone_size: -
v_call: TRBV28
j_call: TRBJ1-2
d_call: TRBD1
cdr3_aa: CASIGQARYGYTF
cdr3_nt: TGTGCCAGCATCGGACAGGCCCGCTATGGCTACACCTTC

clone_size: -
v_call: TRBV25-1
j_call: TRBJ2-7
d_call: -
cdr3_aa: CASSEGYEQYF
cdr3_nt: TGTGCCAGCAGTGAAGGGTACGAGCAGTACTTC

clone_size: -
v_call: TRBV28
j_call: TRBJ2-1
d_call: TRBD2
cdr3_aa: CASSLGTSGNEQFF
cdr3_nt: TGTGCCAGCAGTTTAGGGACTAGCGGCAATGAGCAGTTCTTC

clone_size: -
v_call: TRBV27
j_call: TRBJ2-7
d_call: -
cdr3_aa: CASSWGWGAYEQYF
cdr3_nt: TGTGCCAGCAGTTGGGGATGGGGGGCTTACGAGCAGTACTTC

clone_size: -
v_call: TRBV27
j_call: TRBJ1-5
d_call: -
cdr3_aa: CASSLSRYSNQPQHF
cdr3_nt: TGTGCCAGCAGTTTATCCCGGTATAGCAATCAGCCCCAGCATTTT

clone_size: -
v_call: TRBV7-9
j_call: TRBJ1-3
d_call: -
cdr3_aa: CASSLYDGPGNTIYF
cdr3_nt: TGTGCCAGCAGCTTATACGACGGGCCTGGAAACACCATATATTTT

clone_size: few
v_call: TRBV7-9
j_call: TRBJ1-5
d_call: -
cdr3_aa: CASSSGGGPFSNQPQHF
cdr3_nt: TGTGCCAGCAGCTCCGGGGGAGGACCGTTTAGCAATCAGCCCCAGCATTTT

clone_size: -
v_call: TRBV27
j_call: TRBJ1-1
d_call: -
cdr3_aa: CASSLTPGLTNTEAFF
cdr3_nt: TGTGCCAGCAGTTTAACTCCCGGACTCACGAACACTGAAGCTTTCTTT

clone_size: -
v_call: TRBV6-1
j_call: TRBJ2-3
d_call: TRBD1
cdr3_aa: CASSEAGTEENTQYF
cdr3_nt: TGTGCCAGCAGTGAAGCGGGGACAGAGGAAAATACGCAGTATTTT

clone_size: -
v_call: TRBV20-1
j_call: TRBJ1-1
d_call: -
cdr3_aa: CSAPDPSEAFF
cdr3_nt: TGCAGTGCTCCCGACCCATCTGAAGCTTTCTTT

clone_size: -
v_call: TRBV27
j_call: TRBJ2-7
d_call: -
cdr3_aa: CASSFNPTYEQYF
cdr3_nt: TGTGCCAGCAGTTTTAACCCCACCTACGAGCAGTACTTC

clone_size: -
v_call: TRBV27
j_call: TRBJ1-5
d_call: -
cdr3_aa: CASSFSRDQPQHF
cdr3_nt: TGTGCCAGCAGTTTTAGCAGGGATCAGCCCCAGCATTTT

clone_size: -
v_call: TRBV5-4
j_call: TRBJ1-1
d_call: -
cdr3_aa: CASSSWRGNTEAFF
cdr3_nt: TGTGCCAGCAGTTCGTGGAGGGGGAACACTGAAGCTTTCTTT